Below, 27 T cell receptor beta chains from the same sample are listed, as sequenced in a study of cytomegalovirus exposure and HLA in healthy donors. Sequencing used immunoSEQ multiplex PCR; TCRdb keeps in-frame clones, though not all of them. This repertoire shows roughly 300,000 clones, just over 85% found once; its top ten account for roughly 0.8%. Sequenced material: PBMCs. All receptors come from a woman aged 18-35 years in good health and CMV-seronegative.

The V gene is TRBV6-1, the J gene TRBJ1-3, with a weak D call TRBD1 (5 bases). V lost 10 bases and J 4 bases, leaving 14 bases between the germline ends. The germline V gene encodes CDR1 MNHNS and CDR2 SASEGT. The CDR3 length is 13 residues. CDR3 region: CATGAVQGNTIYF. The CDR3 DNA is TGTGCCACTGGGGCGGTGCAAGGAAACACCATATATTTT.

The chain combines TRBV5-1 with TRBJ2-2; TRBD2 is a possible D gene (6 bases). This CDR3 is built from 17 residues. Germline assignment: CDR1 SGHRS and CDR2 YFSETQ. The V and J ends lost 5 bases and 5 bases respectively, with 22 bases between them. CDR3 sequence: CASSPKERGAGTGELFF. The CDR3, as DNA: TGCGCCAGCAGTCCTAAAGAGAGAGGGGCGGGGACCGGGGAGCTGTTTTTT.

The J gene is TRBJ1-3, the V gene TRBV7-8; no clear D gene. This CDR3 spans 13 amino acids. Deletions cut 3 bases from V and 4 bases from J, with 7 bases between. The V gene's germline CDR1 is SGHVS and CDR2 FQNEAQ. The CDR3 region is CASSFVEGNTIYF. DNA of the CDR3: TGTGCCAGCAGCTTTGTTGAGGGAAACACCATATATTTT.

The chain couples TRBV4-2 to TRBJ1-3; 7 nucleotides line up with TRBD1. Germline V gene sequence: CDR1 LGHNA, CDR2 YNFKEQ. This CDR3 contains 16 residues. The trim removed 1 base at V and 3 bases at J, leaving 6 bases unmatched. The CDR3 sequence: CASSQVGTVIGNTIYF. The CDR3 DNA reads TGTGCCAGCAGCCAAGTAGGGACAGTGATTGGAAACACCATATATTTT.

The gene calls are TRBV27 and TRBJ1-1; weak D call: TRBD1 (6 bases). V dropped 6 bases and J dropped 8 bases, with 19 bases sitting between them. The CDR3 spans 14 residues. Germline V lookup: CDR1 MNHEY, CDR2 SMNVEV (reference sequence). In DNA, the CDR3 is TGTGCCAGCAGGGCTACGCGTCCCGGGACAGAAGCTTTCTTT. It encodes CASRATRPGTEAFF.

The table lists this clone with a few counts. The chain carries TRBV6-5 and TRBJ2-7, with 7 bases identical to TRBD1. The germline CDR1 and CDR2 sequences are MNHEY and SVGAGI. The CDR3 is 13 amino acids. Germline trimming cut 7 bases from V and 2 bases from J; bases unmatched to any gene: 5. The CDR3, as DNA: TGTGCCAGCACCCGGGACAGTACCTACGAGCAGTACTTC. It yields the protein CASTRDSTYEQYF.

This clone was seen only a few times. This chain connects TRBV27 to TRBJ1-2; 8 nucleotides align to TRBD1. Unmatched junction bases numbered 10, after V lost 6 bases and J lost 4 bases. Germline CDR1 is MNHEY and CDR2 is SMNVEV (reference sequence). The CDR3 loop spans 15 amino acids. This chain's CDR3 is CASSSPGQAIYGYTF. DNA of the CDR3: TGTGCCAGCAGCTCCCCGGGACAGGCCATCTATGGCTACACCTTC.

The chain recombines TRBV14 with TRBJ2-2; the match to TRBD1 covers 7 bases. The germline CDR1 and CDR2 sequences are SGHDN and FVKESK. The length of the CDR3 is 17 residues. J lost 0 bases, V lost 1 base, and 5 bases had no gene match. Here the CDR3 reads CASSQAQGLSNTGELFF. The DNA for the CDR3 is TGTGCCAGCAGCCAAGCACAGGGGCTATCGAACACCGGGGAGCTGTTTTTT.

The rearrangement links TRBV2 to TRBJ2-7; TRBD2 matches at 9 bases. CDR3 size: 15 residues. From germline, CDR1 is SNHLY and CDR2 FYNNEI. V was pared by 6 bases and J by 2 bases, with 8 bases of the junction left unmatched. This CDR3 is CASRAGTSSPYEQYF. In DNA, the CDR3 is TGTGCCAGCAGGGCCGGGACTAGCAGCCCCTACGAGCAGTACTTC.

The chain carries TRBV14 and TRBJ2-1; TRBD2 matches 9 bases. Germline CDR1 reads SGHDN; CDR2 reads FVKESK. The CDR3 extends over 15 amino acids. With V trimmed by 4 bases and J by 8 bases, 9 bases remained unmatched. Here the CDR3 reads CASSLRTSVGYEQFF. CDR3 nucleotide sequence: TGTGCCAGCAGCCTGAGGACTAGCGTGGGATATGAGCAGTTCTTC.

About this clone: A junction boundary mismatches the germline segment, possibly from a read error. DNA of the CDR3: TGTGCCACCAGCCGGAAGTCCCAAACAGCGGCCTTC. Translation gives CATSRKSQTAAF. The V and J genes are TRBV15 and TRBJ1-2; D ambiguous. CDR3 length: 12 residues. The V gene's germline CDR1 is LNHNV and CDR2 YYDKDF (reference sequence).

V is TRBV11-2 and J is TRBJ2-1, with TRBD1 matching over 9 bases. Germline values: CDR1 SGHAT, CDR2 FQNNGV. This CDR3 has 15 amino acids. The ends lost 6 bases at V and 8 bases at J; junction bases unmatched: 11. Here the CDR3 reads CASRKGQGIGYEQFF. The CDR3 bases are TGTGCCAGCAGAAAAGGACAGGGGATTGGGTATGAGCAGTTCTTC.

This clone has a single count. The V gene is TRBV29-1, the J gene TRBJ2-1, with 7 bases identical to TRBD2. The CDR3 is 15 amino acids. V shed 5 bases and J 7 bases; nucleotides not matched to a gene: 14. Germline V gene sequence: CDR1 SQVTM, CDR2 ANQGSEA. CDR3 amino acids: CSVTTSAGGGNEQFF. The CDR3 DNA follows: TGCAGCGTTACCACTAGCGCGGGCGGAGGGAATGAGCAGTTCTTC.

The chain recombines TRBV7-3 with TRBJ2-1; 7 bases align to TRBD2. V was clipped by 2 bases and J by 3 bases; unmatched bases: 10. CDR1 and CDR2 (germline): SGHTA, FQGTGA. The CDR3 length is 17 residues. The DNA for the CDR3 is TGTGCCAGCAGCTTAGGGCGCGGTGGGAGGGACTACAATGAGCAGTTCTTC. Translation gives CASSLGRGGRDYNEQFF.

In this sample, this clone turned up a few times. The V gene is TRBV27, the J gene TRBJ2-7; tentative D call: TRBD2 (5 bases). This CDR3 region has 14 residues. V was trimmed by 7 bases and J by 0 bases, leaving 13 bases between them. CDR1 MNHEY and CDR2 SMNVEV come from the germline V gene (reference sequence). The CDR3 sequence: CASTRMGSSYEQYF. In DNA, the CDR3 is TGTGCCAGCACTCGTATGGGGAGCTCCTACGAGCAGTACTTC.

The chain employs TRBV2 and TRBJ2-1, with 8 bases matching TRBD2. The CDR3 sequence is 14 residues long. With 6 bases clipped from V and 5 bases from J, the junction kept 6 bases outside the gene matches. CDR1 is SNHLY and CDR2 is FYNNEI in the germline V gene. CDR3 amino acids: CASRVTSGDNEQFF. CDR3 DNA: TGTGCCAGCAGAGTAACTAGCGGAGACAATGAGCAGTTCTTC.

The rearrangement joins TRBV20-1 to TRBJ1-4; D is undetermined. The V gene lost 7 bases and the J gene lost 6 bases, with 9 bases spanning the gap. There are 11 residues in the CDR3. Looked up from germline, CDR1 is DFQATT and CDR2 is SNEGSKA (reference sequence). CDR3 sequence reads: CSVGGDEKLFF. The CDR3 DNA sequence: TGCAGTGTAGGAGGTGATGAAAAACTGTTTTTT.

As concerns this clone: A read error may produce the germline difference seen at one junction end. The CDR3 DNA reads TGTGCCAGCAGTATATCGACAGGCACAGATACGCAGTATTTT. This encodes CASSISTGTDTQYF. This chain connects TRBV27 to TRBJ2-3, with D possibly TRBD1 on 5 matching bases. Germline V gene lookup returns CDR1 MNHEY and CDR2 SMNVEV (reference sequence). The CDR3 totals 14 residues.

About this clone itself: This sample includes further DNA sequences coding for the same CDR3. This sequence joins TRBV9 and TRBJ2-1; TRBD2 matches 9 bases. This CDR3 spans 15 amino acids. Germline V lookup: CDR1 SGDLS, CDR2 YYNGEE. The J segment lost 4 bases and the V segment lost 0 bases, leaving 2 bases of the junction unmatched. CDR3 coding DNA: TGTGCCAGCAGCGTAGAGCTAGCGGGGTACAATGAGCAGTTCTTC. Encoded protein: CASSVELAGYNEQFF.

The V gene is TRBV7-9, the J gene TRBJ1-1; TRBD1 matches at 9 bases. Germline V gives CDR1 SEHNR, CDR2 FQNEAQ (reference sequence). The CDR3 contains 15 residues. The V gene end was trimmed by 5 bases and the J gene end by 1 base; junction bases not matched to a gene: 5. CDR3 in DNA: TGTGCCAGCAGCATACTGGGACAGGGGAACACTGAAGCTTTCTTT. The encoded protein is CASSILGQGNTEAFF.

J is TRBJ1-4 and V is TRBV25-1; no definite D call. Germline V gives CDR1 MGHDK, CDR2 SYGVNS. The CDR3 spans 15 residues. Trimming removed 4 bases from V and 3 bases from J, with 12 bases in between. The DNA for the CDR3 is TGTGCCAGCAGTGCTTTGGGAGGTGCTAATGAAAAACTGTTTTTT. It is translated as CASSALGGANEKLFF.

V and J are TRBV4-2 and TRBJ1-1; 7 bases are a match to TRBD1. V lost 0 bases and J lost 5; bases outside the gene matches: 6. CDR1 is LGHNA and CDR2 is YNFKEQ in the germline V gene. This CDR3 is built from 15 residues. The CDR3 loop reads CASSQERDRGTEAFF. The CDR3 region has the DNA TGTGCCAGCAGCCAAGAGAGGGACAGAGGTACTGAAGCTTTCTTT.

In DNA form, the CDR3 reads TGTGCCAGCAGCTTAGGGGGCGACGATTACTACACCTTC. Amino acid sequence: CASSLGGDDYYTF. This chain joins TRBV13 and TRBJ1-2; no definite D call. The ends were cut back, 0 bases at V and 10 bases at J, with 12 bases in the middle. The CDR3 runs 13 residues. Germline-derived CDR1 and CDR2 are PRHDT and FYEKMQ (reference sequence).

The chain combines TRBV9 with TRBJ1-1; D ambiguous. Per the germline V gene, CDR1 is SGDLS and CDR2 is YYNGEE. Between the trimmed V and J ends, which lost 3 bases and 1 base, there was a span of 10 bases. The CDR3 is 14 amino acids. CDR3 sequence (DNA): TGTGCCAGCAGCGCAGCTAGTGCGAACACTGAAGCTTTCTTT. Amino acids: CASSAASANTEAFF.

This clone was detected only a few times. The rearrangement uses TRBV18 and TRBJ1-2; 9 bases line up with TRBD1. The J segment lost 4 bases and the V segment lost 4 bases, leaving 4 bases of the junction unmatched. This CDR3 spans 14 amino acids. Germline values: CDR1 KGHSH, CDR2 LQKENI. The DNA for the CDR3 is TGTGCCAGCTCACGCGGGACAGGGCTCTATGGCTACACCTTC. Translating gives CASSRGTGLYGYTF. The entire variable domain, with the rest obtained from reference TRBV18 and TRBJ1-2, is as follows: NAGVMQNPRHLVRRRGQEARLRCSPMKGHSHVYWYRQLPEEGLKFMVYLQKENIIDESGMPKERFSAEFPKEGPSILRIQQVVRGDSAAYFCASSRGTGLYGYTFGSGTRLTVV.

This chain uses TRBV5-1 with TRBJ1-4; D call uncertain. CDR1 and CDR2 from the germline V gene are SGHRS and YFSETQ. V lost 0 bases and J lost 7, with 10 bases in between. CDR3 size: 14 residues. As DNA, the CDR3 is TGCGCCAGCAGCTTGGCCCAAAGGAGTGAAAAACTGTTTTTT. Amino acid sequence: CASSLAQRSEKLFF.

DNA for the CDR3: TGCAGCGTTGAAGTTCCCCCAGGGTATAACGAGCAGTACTTC. Translating it yields CSVEVPPGYNEQYF. The J gene is TRBJ2-7, the V gene TRBV29-1, with D maybe TRBD1 (5 bases). V was clipped by 1 base and J by 5 bases, with 15 bases between them. The CDR3 contains 14 residues. CDR1 is SQVTM and CDR2 is ANQGSEA in the germline V gene.